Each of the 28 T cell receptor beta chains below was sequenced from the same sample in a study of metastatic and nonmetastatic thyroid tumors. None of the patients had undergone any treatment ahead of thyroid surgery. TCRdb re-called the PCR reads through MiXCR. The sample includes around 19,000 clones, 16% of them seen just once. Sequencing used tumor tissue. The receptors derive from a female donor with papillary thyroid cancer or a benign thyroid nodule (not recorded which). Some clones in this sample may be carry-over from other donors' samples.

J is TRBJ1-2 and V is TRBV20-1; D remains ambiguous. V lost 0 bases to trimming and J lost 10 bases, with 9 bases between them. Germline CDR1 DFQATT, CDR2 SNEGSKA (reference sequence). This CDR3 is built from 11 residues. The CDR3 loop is CSARETTTYTF. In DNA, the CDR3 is TGCAGTGCTAGAGAAACAACCACCTACACCTTC.

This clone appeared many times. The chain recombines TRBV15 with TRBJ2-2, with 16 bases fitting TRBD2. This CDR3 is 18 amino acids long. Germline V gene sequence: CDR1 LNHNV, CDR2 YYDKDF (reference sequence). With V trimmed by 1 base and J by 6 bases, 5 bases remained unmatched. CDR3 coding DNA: TGTGCCACCAGCAGAGGGGACGGGACTAGCGGGAGGGCCGGGGAGCTGTTTTTT. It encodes CATSRGDGTSGRAGELFF.

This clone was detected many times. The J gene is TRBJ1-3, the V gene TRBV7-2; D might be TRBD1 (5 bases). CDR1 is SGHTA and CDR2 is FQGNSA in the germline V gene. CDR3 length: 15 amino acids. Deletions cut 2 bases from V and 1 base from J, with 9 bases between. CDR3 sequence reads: CASSLMGVSGNTIYF. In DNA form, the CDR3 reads TGTGCCAGCAGCTTAATGGGGGTTTCTGGAAACACCATATATTTT.

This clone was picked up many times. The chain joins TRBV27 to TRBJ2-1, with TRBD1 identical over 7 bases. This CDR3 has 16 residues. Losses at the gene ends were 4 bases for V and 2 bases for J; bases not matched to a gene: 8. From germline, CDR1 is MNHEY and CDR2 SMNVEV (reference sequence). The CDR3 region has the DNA TGTGCCAGCAGTTCTCGACAGGGTAGCCCCTACAATGAGCAGTTCTTC. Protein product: CASSSRQGSPYNEQFF.

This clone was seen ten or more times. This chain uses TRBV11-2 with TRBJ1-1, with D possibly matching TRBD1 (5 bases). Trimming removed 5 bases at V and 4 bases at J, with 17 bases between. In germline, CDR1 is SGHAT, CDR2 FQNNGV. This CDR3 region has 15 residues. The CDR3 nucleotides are TGTGCCAGCAGCCCCACACAGGTCCTGGCCACTGAAGCTTTCTTT. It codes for CASSPTQVLATEAFF.

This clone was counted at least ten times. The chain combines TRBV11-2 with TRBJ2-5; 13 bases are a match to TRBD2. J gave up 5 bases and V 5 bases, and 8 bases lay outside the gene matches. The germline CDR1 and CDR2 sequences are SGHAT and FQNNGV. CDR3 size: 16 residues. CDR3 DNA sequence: TGTGCCAGCAGCATACTAGCGGGAGGGCCCTCGGAGACCCAGTACTTC. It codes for CASSILAGGPSETQYF.

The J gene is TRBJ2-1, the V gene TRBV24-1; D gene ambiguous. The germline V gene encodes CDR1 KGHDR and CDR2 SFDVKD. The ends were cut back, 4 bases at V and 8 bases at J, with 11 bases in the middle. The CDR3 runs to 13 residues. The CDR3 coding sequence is TGTGCCACCAGTGACTCTTACATGGATGAGCAGTTCTTC. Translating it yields CATSDSYMDEQFF.

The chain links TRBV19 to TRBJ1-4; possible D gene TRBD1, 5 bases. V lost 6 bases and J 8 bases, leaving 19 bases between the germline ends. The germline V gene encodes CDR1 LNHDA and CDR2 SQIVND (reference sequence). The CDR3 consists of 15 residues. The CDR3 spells CASRPEWGIGEKLFF. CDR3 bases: TGTGCCAGTAGACCAGAATGGGGGATCGGGGAAAAACTGTTTTTT. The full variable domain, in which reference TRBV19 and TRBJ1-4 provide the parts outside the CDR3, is DGGITQSPKYLFRKEGQNVTLSCEQNLNHDAMYWYRQDPGQGLRLIYYSQIVNDFQKGDIAEGYSVSREKKESFPLTVTSAQKNPTAFYLCASRPEWGIGEKLFFGSGTQLSVL.

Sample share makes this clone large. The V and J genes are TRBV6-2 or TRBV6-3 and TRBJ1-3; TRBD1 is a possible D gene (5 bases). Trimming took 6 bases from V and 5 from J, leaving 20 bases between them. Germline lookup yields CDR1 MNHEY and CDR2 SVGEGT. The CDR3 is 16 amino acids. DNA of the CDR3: TGTGCCAGCAGACAGACTCTATCAGGGTGGAGAAACACCATATATTTT. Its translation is CASRQTLSGWRNTIYF.

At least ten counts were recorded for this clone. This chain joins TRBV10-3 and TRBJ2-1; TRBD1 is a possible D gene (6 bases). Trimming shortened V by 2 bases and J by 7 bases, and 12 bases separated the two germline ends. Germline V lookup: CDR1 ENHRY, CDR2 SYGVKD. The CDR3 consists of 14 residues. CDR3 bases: TGTGCCATCAGTGAGCGCGGCAGGGGAAATGAGCAGTTCTTC. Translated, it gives CAISERGRGNEQFF.

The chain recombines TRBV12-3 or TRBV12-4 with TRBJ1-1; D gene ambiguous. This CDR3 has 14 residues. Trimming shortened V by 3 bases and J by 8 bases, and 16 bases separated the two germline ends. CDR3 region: CASSFYPSVGEAFF. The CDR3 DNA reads TGTGCCAGCAGTTTTTATCCCAGCGTGGGCGAAGCTTTCTTT.

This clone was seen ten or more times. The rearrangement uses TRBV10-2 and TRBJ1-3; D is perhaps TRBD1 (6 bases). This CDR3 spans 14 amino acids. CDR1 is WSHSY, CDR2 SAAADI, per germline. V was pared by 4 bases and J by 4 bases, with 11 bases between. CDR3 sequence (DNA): TGCGCCAGCAGTGGGGCAGGGGACGGAAACACCATATATTTT. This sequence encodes CASSGAGDGNTIYF.

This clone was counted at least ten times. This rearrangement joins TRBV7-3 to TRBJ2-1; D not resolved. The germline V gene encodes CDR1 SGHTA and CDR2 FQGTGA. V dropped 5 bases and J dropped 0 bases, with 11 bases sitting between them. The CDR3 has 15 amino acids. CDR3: CASSPHISSYNEQFF. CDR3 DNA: TGTGCCAGCAGCCCCCACATCAGCTCCTACAATGAGCAGTTCTTC.

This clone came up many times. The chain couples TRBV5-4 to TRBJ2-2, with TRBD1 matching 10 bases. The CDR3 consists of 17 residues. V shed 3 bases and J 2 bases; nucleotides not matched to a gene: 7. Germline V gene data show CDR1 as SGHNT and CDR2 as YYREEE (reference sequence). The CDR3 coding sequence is TGTGCCAGCAGCTCCCGGGACAGGGGAAGAAACACCGGGGAGCTGTTTTTT. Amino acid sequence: CASSSRDRGRNTGELFF. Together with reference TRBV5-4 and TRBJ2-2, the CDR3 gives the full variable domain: ETGVTQSPTHLIKTRGQQVTLRCSSQSGHNTVSWYQQALGQGPQFIFQYYREEENGRGNFPPRFSGLQFPNYSSELNVNALELDDSALYLCASSSRDRGRNTGELFFGEGSRLTVL.

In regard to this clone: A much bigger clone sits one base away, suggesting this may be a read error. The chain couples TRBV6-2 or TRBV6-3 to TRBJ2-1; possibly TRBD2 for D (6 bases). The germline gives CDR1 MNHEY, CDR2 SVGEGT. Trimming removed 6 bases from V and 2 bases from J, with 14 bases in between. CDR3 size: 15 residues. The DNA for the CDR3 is TGTGCCAGCAGCTGGGAGGTAGGTACCTACAATGAGCAGTTCTTC. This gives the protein CASSWEVGTYNEQFF.

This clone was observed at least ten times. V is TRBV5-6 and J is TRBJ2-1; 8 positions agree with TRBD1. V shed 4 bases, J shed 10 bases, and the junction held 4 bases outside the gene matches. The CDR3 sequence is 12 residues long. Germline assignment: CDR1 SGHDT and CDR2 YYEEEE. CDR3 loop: CASSATGVEQFF. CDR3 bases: TGTGCCAGCAGCGCGACAGGGGTAGAGCAGTTCTTC.

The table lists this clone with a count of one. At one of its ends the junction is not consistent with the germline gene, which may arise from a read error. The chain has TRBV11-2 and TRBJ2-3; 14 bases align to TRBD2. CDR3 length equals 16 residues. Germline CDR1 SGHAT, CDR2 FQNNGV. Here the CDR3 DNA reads TGTGCCAGCAGCTTCGGACTAGCGGGAGGAGCATATACGCAGTGTTTT. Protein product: CASSFGLAGGAYTQCF. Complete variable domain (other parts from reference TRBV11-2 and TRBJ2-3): EAGVAQSPRYKIIEKRQSVAFWCNPISGHATLYWYQQILGQGPKLLIQFQNNGVVDDSQLPKDRFSAERLKGVDSTLKIQPAKLEDSAVYLCASSFGLAGGAYTQCFGPGTRLTVL.

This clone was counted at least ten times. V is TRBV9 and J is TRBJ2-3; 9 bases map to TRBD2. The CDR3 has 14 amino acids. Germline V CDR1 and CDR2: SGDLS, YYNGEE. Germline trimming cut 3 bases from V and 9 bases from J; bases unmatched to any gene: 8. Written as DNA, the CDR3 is TGTGCCAGCAGCGGGGCCGGGACTAGCATAACGCAGTATTTT. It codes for CASSGAGTSITQYF.

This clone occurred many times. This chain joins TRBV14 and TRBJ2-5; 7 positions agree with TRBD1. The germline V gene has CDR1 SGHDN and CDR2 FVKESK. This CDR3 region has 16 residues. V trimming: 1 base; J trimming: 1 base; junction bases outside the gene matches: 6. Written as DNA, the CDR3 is TGTGCCAGCAGCCAAGGGGGGACAGTGATCCAAGAGACCCAGTACTTC. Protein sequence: CASSQGGTVIQETQYF.

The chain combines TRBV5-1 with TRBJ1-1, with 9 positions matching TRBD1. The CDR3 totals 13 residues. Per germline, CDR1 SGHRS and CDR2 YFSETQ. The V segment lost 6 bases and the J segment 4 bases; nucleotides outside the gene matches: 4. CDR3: CASIGTGITEAFF. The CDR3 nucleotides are TGCGCCAGCATTGGGACAGGGATCACTGAAGCTTTCTTT.

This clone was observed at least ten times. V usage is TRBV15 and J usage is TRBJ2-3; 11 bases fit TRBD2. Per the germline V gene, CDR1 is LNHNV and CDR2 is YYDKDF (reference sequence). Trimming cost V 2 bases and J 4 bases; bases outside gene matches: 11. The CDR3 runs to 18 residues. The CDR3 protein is CATSRLAGGTGAPDTQYF. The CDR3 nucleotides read TGTGCCACCAGCAGACTAGCGGGGGGCACCGGGGCCCCAGATACGCAGTATTTT.

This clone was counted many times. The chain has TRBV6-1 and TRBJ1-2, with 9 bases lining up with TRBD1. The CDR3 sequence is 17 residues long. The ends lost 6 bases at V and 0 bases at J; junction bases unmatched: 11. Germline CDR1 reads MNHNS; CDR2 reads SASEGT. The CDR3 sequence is CASSLRTGGASNYGYTF. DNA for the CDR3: TGTGCCAGCAGCCTCAGAACAGGGGGCGCTTCTAACTATGGCTACACCTTC.

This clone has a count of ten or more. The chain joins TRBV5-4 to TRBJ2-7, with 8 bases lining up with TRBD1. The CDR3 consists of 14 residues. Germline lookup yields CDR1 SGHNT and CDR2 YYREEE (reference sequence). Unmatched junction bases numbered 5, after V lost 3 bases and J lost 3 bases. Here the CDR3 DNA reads TGTGCCAGCAGCTCCAGGGGGCGCGTCTACGAGCAGTACTTC. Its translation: CASSSRGRVYEQYF.

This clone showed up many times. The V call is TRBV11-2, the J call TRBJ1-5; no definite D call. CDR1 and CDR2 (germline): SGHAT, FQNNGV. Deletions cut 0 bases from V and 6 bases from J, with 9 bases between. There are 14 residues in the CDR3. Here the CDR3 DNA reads TGTGCCAGCAGCTTAGACGGTAGAAGTCAGCCCCAGCATTTT. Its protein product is CASSLDGRSQPQHF.

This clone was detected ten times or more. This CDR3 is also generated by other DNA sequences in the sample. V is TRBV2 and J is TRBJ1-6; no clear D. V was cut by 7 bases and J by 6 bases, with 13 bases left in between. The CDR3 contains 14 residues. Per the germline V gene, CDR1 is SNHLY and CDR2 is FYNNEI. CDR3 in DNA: TGTGCCAGCACTCCAGACCGGTTTAATTCACCCCTCCACTTT. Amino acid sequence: CASTPDRFNSPLHF.

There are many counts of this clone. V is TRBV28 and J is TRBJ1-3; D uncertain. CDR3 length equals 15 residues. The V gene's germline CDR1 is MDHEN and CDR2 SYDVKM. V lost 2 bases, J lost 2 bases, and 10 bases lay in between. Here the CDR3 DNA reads TGTGCCAGCAGTTTACTCGCCACCGCTGGAAACACCATATATTTT. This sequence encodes CASSLLATAGNTIYF.

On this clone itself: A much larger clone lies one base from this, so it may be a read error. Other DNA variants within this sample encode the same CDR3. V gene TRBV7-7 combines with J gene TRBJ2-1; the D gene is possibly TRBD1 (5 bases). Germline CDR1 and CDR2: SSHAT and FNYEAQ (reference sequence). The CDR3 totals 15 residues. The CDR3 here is CASSHGQPTYNEQFF. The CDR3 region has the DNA TGTGCTAGCAGCCACGGACAACCGACCTACAATGAGCAGTTCTTC. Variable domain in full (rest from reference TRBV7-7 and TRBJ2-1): GAGVSQSPRYKVTKRGQDVTLRCDPISSHATLYWYQQALGQGPEFLTYFNYEAQPDKSGLPSDRFSAERPEGSISTLTIQRTEQRDSAMYRCASSHGQPTYNEQFFGPGTRLTVL.

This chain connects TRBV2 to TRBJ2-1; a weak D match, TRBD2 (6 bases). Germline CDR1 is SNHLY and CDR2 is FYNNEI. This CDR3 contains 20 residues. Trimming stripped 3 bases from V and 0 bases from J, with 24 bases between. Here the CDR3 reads CASSELSGLSHRGSYNEQFF. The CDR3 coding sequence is TGTGCCAGCAGTGAGTTGTCGGGACTTAGTCATAGGGGCTCCTACAATGAGCAGTTCTTC.